Reported below is one TCR beta chain. This specimen comes from a study of PD-L1 blockade in urothelial cancer. The germline V gene has CDR1 SGHNT and CDR2 YYREEE (reference sequence). This CDR3 comprises 16 residues. V gave up 3 bases and J gave up 3 bases, with 17 bases separating them. The assay was immunoSEQ multiplex PCR, and TCRdb's table has in-frame clones only and misses some. This table has approximately 46,000 clones, about 85% appearing once. This chain links TRBV5-4 with TRBJ2-3, with a possible D match to TRBD2 (7 bases). Sequenced material: PBMCs, taken around atezolizumab (anti-PD-L1) treatment. The clonotype was recovered from a man aged 60 to 75 with urothelial cancer. The CDR3 DNA follows: TGTGCCAGCAGCTCGGCTCGGGGGGCTGGGACAGATACGCAGTATTTT. Residues: CASSSARGAGTDTQYF.